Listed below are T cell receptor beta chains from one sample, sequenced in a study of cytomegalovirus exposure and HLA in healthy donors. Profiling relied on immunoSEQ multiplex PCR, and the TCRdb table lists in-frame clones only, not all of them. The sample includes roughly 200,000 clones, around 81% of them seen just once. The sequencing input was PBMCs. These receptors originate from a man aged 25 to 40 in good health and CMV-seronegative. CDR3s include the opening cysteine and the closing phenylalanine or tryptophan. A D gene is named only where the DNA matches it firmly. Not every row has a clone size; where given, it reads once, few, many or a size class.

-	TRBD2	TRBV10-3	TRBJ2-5	CAISGRAGGPGLQETQYF	TGTGCCATCAGTGGAAGGGCGGGAGGGCCGGGGCTACAAGAGACCCAGTACTTC
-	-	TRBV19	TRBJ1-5	CASSIEEEPQHF	TGTGCCAGTAGTATAGAAGAGGAGCCCCAGCATTTT
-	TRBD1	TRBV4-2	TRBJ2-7	CASSQAMGQGSSEQYF	TGTGCCAGCAGCCAAGCAATGGGACAGGGTTCTTCCGAGCAGTACTTC
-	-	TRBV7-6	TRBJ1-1	CASSSTMGALTEAFF	TGTGCCAGCAGCTCGACGATGGGGGCCCTCACTGAAGCTTTCTTT
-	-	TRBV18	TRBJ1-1	CASSPAGNTEASF	TGTGCCAGCTCACCAGCCGGGAACACTGAAGCTTCCTTT
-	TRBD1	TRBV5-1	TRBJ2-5	CASSLRTGKGETQYF	TGCGCCAGCAGCCTTCGGACAGGGAAGGGGGAGACCCAGTACTTC
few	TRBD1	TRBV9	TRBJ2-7	CASSGDRVEQYF	TGTGCCAGCAGCGGGGACAGGGTCGAGCAGTACTTC
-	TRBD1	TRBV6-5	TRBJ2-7	CASSRLGTGGYEQYF	TGTGCCAGCAGCCGTCTCGGGACAGGGGGCTACGAGCAGTACTTC
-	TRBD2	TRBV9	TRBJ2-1	CASSVVVAGSYNEQFF	TGTGCCAGCAGCGTAGTAGTAGCGGGCTCCTACAATGAGCAGTTCTTC
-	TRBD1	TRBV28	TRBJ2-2	CAIRQGALTGELFF	TGTGCCATTCGACAGGGGGCGCTTACCGGGGAGCTGTTTTTT
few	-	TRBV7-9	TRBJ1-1	CASSPWNTEAFF	TGTGCCAGCAGCCCCTGGAACACTGAAGCTTTCTTT
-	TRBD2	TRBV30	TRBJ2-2	CAWSVTSGNGELFF	TGTGCCTGGAGTGTTACTAGCGGCAACGGGGAGCTGTTTTTT
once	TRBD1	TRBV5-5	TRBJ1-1	CASSLGTGRTEAFF	TGTGCCAGCAGCTTGGGGACAGGGCGGACTGAAGCTTTCTTT
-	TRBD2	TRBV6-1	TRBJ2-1	CASIPRLAGDLFF	TGTGCCAGCATTCCTCGACTAGCGGGAGACCTGTTCTTC
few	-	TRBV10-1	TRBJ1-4	CASGQGSEKLFF	TGCGCCAGCGGTCAGGGTAGTGAAAAACTGTTTTTT
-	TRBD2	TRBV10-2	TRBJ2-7	CASSESRGGDYEQYF	TGCGCCAGCAGTGAGTCTCGGGGAGGGGACTACGAGCAGTACTTC
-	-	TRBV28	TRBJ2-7	CASNGPQTAYEQYF	TGTGCCAGCAACGGCCCCCAGACAGCATACGAGCAGTACTTC
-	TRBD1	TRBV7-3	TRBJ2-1	CASSPRDRVGEQFF	TGTGCCAGCAGCCCTAGGGACAGGGTTGGTGAGCAGTTCTTC
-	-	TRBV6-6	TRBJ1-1	CASSSFAGAGLPEAFF	TGTGCCAGCAGTTCCTTTGCAGGGGCAGGGTTACCTGAAGCTTTCTTT
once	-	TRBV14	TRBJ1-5	CASSRGGGEGNQPQHF	TGTGCCAGCAGCCGGGGGGGAGGGGAAGGCAATCAGCCCCAGCATTTT
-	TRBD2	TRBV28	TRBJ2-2	CATQALGLAERTGELFF	TGTGCCACCCAGGCCCTTGGACTAGCGGAACGAACCGGGGAGCTGTTTTTT
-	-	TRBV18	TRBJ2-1	CASSPPAAGGTYNEQFF	TGTGCCAGCTCACCACCGGCGGCAGGGGGGACCTACAATGAGCAGTTCTTC
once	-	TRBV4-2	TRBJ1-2	CASSQVSGRDYGYTF	TGTGCCAGCAGCCAAGTGTCAGGCAGAGACTATGGCTACACCTTC
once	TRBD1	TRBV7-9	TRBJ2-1	CASSLGTGNRNEQFF	TGTGCCAGCAGCTTAGGGACAGGAAACCGTAATGAGCAGTTCTTC
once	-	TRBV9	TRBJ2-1	CASSVGPGKSSYNEQFF	TGTGCCAGCAGCGTAGGGCCCGGGAAGAGCTCCTACAATGAGCAGTTCTTC
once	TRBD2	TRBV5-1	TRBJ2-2	CASSWGTSPAGELFF	TGCGCCAGCAGCTGGGGGACTAGCCCAGCCGGGGAGCTGTTTTTT
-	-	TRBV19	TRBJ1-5	CASSNGQYQPQHF	TGTGCCAGTAGTAACGGACAGTATCAGCCCCAGCATTTT
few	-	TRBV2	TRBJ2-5	CASSEATQYF	TGTGCCAGCAGTGAGGCTACCCAGTACTTC
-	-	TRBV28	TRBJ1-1	CASSPNLVGALTEAFF	TGTGCCAGCAGTCCCAACCTGGTAGGGGCCCTCACTGAAGCTTTCTTT
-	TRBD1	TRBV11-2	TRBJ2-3	CASSGYRGKRTDTQYF	TGTGCCAGCAGCGGGTACAGGGGGAAGCGCACAGATACGCAGTATTTT
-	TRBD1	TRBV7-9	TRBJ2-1	CASSKRDSYNEQFF	TGTGCCAGCAGCAAAAGGGACAGCTACAATGAGCAGTTCTTC
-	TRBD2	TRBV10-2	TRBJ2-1	CASRGTSVINEQFF	TGCGCCAGCAGGGGGACTAGCGTTATCAATGAGCAGTTCTTC
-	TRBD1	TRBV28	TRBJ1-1	CASSIGQGEAFF	TGTGCCAGCAGTATAGGACAGGGCGAAGCTTTCTTT
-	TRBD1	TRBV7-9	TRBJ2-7	CASSRPWDRNSYEQYF	TGTGCCAGCAGCCGACCGTGGGACAGGAACTCCTACGAGCAGTACTTC
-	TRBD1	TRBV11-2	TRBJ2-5	CASSQDRARGTQYF	TGTGCCAGCAGCCAAGACAGGGCCCGGGGGACCCAGTACTTC
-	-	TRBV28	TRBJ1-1	CASSLRGLGTEAFF	TGTGCCAGCAGTTTAAGGGGGTTGGGCACTGAAGCTTTCTTT
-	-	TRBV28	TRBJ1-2	CASSLEGWGYGYTF	TGTGCCAGCAGTTTAGAGGGTTGGGGCTATGGCTACACCTTC
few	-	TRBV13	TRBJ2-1	CASRSSTYNEQFF	TGTGCCAGCAGGAGCTCCACCTACAATGAGCAGTTCTTC
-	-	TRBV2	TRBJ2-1	CASSGLGQNYNEQFF	TGTGCCAGCAGCGGACTCGGACAGAACTACAATGAGCAGTTCTTC
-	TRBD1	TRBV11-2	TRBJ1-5	CASSGQGVQPQHF	TGTGCCAGCAGCGGACAGGGGGTTCAGCCCCAGCATTTT
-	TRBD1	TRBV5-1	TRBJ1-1	CASSLAAGGMAFF	TGCGCCAGCAGCTTGGCCGCAGGGGGAATGGCTTTCTTT
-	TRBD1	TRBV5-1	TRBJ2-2	CASSLGLQGASTGELFF	TGCGCCAGCAGCTTAGGTCTCCAGGGGGCGAGCACCGGGGAGCTGTTTTTT
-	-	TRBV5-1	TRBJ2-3	CASSVAAGGDTDTQYF	TGCGCCAGCAGCGTGGCGGCGGGCGGAGACACAGATACGCAGTATTTT
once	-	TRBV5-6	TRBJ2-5	CASSTGVAGPVEYF	TGTGCCAGCAGCACCGGGGTAGCCGGCCCTGTGGAGTACTTC
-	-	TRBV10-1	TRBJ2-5	CASKGGLRETQYF	TGCGCCAGCAAAGGGGGACTAAGAGAGACCCAGTACTTC
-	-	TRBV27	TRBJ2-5	CASSSLTHLETQYF	TGTGCCAGCAGTTCCCTAACCCACCTGGAGACCCAGTACTTC
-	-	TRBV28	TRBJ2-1	CASSRFAGSSYNEQFF	TGTGCCAGCAGTCGCTTTGCGGGAAGTTCCTACAATGAGCAGTTCTTC
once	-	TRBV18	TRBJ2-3	CASSPERRSTDTQYF	TGTGCCAGCTCACCCGAGCGGCGCAGCACAGATACGCAGTATTTT
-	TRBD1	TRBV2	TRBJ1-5	CASSDFPGGKVSNQPQHF	TGTGCCAGCAGTGATTTCCCAGGGGGCAAGGTGAGCAATCAGCCCCAGCATTTT